The 22 T cell receptor beta chains presented below share a single source sample, sequenced in a study of graft-versus-host responses after intestinal transplantation. The assay was immunoSEQ multiplex PCR, and TCRdb's table has in-frame clones only and misses some. The sample records about 130,000 clones, roughly 91% being singletons. The antigens for these receptors are not known. The specimen was unstimulated CD4+ T cells sorted from spleen or lymph node cells, collected before intestinal transplant. Receptors originate from a human donor who received an intestinal transplant.

The J gene is TRBJ1-4, the V gene TRBV28; no reliable D call. Germline CDR1 reads MDHEN; CDR2 reads SYDVKM. Trimming took 2 bases from V and 3 from J, leaving 10 bases between them. This CDR3 is built from 15 residues. The CDR3 DNA follows: TGTGCCAGCAGTTTAGGGCAGGCCGCTAATGAAAAACTGTTTTTT. It yields the protein CASSLGQAANEKLFF.

The genes are TRBV25-1 and TRBJ2-2, with 9 nucleotides matching TRBD1. Trimming at V came to 6 bases and at J to 5 bases, leaving 7 bases not matched to a gene. This CDR3 has 15 residues. Germline V lookup: CDR1 MGHDK, CDR2 SYGVNS. The CDR3 sequence: CASRGDRELTGELFF. Here the CDR3 DNA reads TGTGCCAGCAGGGGGGACAGGGAGTTGACCGGGGAGCTGTTTTTT.

The rearrangement links TRBV7-9 to TRBJ2-7, with D maybe TRBD2 (5 bases). Between the trimmed V and J ends, which lost 5 bases and 0 bases, there was a span of 17 bases. CDR1 is SEHNR, CDR2 FQNEAQ, per germline (reference sequence). This CDR3 contains 16 residues. DNA of the CDR3: TGTGCCAGCAGCCAACCAGACCCGGGATACTCCTACGAGCAGTACTTC. It is translated as CASSQPDPGYSYEQYF.

V and J are TRBV6-1 and TRBJ1-5; no definite D call. The CDR3 loop spans 14 amino acids. Germline loops: CDR1 MNHNS, CDR2 SASEGT. V gave up 11 bases and J gave up 0 bases, with 14 bases separating them. The CDR3 sequence: CACRRGYSNQPQHF. The CDR3 bases are TGTGCCTGCCGACGGGGTTATAGCAATCAGCCCCAGCATTTT.

On this clone: One junction end does not reproduce the germline sequence, and a read error may be involved. This rearrangement joins TRBV19 to TRBJ1-3; no clear D. There are 16 residues in the CDR3. Germline CDR1 and CDR2: LNHDA and SQIVND (reference sequence). The CDR3 region has the DNA TGTGCCAGTAGTATAGGAAGTCCGAGCAGTGGAACCACCATATATTTT. Amino acids: CASSIGSPSSGTTIYF.

The genes are TRBV15 and TRBJ2-3, with D possibly being TRBD1 or TRBD2 (5 bases each). The CDR3 consists of 14 residues. V lost 1 base and J lost 3, with 8 bases in between. Germline lookup yields CDR1 LNHNV and CDR2 YYDKDF (reference sequence). The CDR3 loop is CATSRGGETDTQYF. In DNA form, the CDR3 reads TGTGCCACCAGCAGAGGAGGGGAGACAGATACGCAGTATTTT.

V usage is TRBV25-1 and J usage is TRBJ1-2, with D unclear. V lost 2 bases to trimming and J lost 2 bases, with 3 bases between them. This CDR3 is 12 amino acids long. CDR1 and CDR2 (germline): MGHDK, SYGVNS. The chain's CDR3 is CASSEDNYGYTF. In DNA form, the CDR3 reads TGTGCCAGCAGTGAAGACAACTATGGCTACACCTTC.

This chain links TRBV30 with TRBJ2-5, with a tentative D call TRBD2 (5 bases). The ends were cut back, 3 bases at V and 1 base at J, with 9 bases in the middle. CDR1 is GTSNPN and CDR2 is SVGIG in the germline V gene (reference sequence). The CDR3 loop spans 13 amino acids. CDR3 sequence (DNA): TGTGCCTGGAGATTCCGGGGCCAAGAGACCCAGTACTTC. It encodes CAWRFRGQETQYF.

The rearrangement joins TRBV15 to TRBJ2-7; 7 positions agree with TRBD1. Per the germline V gene, CDR1 is LNHNV and CDR2 is YYDKDF (reference sequence). V lost 4 bases and J lost 1; bases outside the gene matches: 4. CDR3 length equals 14 residues. Here the CDR3 reads CATSMDRYSYEQYF. The DNA of the CDR3 is TGTGCCACCAGCATGGACAGGTATTCCTACGAGCAGTACTTC.

CDR3 nucleotide sequence: TGCGCCAGCCGCGACCTGGGGGGGCGCAAAGAGACCCAGTACTTC. This sequence encodes CASRDLGGRKETQYF. This sequence joins TRBV5-1 and TRBJ2-5; a possible D gene is TRBD2 (7 bases). Germline V gene lookup returns CDR1 SGHRS and CDR2 YFSETQ. Trimming pared 7 bases from V and 3 bases from J, leaving 19 bases between. This CDR3 contains 15 residues.

The J gene is TRBJ1-4, the V gene TRBV9; D call uncertain. V gave up 4 bases and J gave up 8 bases, with 9 bases separating them. From germline, CDR1 is SGDLS and CDR2 YYNGEE. The CDR3 consists of 12 residues. The DNA for the CDR3 is TGTGCCAGCAGCCCTCCTGGGGAAAAACTGTTTTTT. Protein product: CASSPPGEKLFF. Combining the CDR3 with reference TRBV9 and TRBJ1-4 gives the whole variable domain DSGVTQTPKHLITATGQRVTLRCSPRSGDLSVYWYQQSLDQGLQFLIQYYNGEERAKGNILERFSAQQFPDLHSELNLSSLELGDSALYFCASSPPGEKLFFGSGTQLSVL.

The chain has TRBV2 and TRBJ2-3, with 7 positions matching TRBD2. Germline V gives CDR1 SNHLY, CDR2 FYNNEI. The CDR3 totals 13 residues. V shed 7 bases, J shed 3 bases, and the junction held 4 bases outside the gene matches. The DNA of the CDR3 is TGTGCCAGCACGGGCGGGAGAACAGATACGCAGTATTTT. This translates into CASTGGRTDTQYF.

This clone was detected once. The chain combines TRBV10-3 with TRBJ1-3; 8 bases align to TRBD1. J lost 3 bases, V lost 7 bases, and 5 bases had no gene match. The germline gives CDR1 ENHRY, CDR2 SYGVKD. The CDR3 has 14 amino acids. CDR3 DNA sequence: TGTGCCATCACCGACAGGGGAGATGGAAACACCATATATTTT. Protein product: CAITDRGDGNTIYF.

This chain joins TRBV5-1 and TRBJ2-7; D is unresolved. The CDR3 extends over 15 amino acids. V gave up 2 bases and J gave up 3 bases, with 15 bases separating them. Germline CDR1 SGHRS, CDR2 YFSETQ. Here the CDR3 DNA reads TGCGCCAGCAGCTTTGGGTCAGCCGGCGTCTACGAGCAGTACTTC. Protein: CASSFGSAGVYEQYF.

This rearrangement joins TRBV9 to TRBJ1-4; 8 bases are shared with TRBD1. The CDR3 is 14 residues long. The V segment lost 4 bases and the J segment 8 bases; nucleotides outside the gene matches: 7. From germline, CDR1 is SGDLS and CDR2 YYNGEE. Here the CDR3 DNA reads TGTGCCAGCAGCTGGGGGGCAGGGGGCGAAAAACTGTTTTTT. Translated, it gives CASSWGAGGEKLFF.

The chain carries TRBV27 and TRBJ2-5; D remains unclear. Deletions cut 3 bases from V and 5 bases from J, with 4 bases between. Germline V lookup: CDR1 MNHEY, CDR2 SMNVEV (reference sequence). The length of the CDR3 is 11 residues. CDR3 nucleotide sequence: TGTGCCAGCAGTTTTGAGGAGACCCAGTACTTC. It yields the protein CASSFEETQYF.

The chain uses TRBV19 and TRBJ2-7; 9 bases match TRBD2. Trimming removed 6 bases from V and 1 base from J; junction bases left unmatched: 7. CDR1 and CDR2 (germline): LNHDA, SQIVND (reference sequence). The CDR3 length is 15 residues. The CDR3 is CASRVAGDLSYEQYF. The CDR3 nucleotides read TGTGCCAGTAGGGTAGCGGGAGACCTATCCTACGAGCAGTACTTC.

This rearrangement joins TRBV7-3 to TRBJ2-7, with D hard to call. This CDR3 comprises 14 residues. The V gene's germline CDR1 is SGHTA and CDR2 FQGTGA. V was clipped by 5 bases and J by 1 base, with 12 bases between them. In nucleotides, the CDR3 is TGTGCCAGCAGCCCCCATGGCCTTTCCTACGAGCAGTACTTC. It codes for CASSPHGLSYEQYF.

The chain has TRBV28 and TRBJ1-2, with 7 positions matching TRBD1. This CDR3 spans 17 amino acids. Germline assignment: CDR1 MDHEN and CDR2 SYDVKM. With V trimmed by 5 bases and J by 0 bases, 12 bases remained unmatched. CDR3 bases: TGTGCCAGCAGTCTCCTCAAGGGGACAGACGCTAACTATGGCTACACCTTC. Its translation is CASSLLKGTDANYGYTF.

V and J are TRBV5-6 and TRBJ2-5, with TRBD2 matching 11 bases. Germline V CDR1 and CDR2: SGHDT, YYEEEE. The CDR3 spans 15 residues. The trim removed 2 bases at V and 11 bases at J, leaving 11 bases unmatched. The CDR3 DNA follows: TGTGCCAGCAGCTTCGCGCTAGCGGGAGGAATTGAGCAGTACTTC. Amino acids: CASSFALAGGIEQYF.

The V and J genes are TRBV28 and TRBJ2-5, with a tentative D call TRBD1 (7 bases). Trimming removed 5 bases from V and 5 bases from J, with 18 bases in between. The CDR3 has 15 amino acids. Germline assignment: CDR1 MDHEN and CDR2 SYDVKM. The CDR3: CASSARQGGWETQYF. The CDR3, as DNA: TGTGCCAGCAGTGCCAGACAGGGAGGATGGGAGACCCAGTACTTC.

J is TRBJ2-7 and V is TRBV6-5; TRBD2 matches at 8 bases. There are 13 residues in the CDR3. V gave up 10 bases and J gave up 3 bases; unmatched junction bases: 8. Germline CDR1 MNHEY, CDR2 SVGAGI. This chain's CDR3 is CAIREGGVYEQYF. DNA of the CDR3: TGTGCCATCCGGGAGGGGGGAGTCTACGAGCAGTACTTC.